Below are 27 T cell receptor beta chains sequenced from a single sample in a study of T cell responses to AZD1222 COVID-19 vaccine (dated by TCRdb to about 2021). Preparation of the library involved the immunoSEQ multiplex PCR assay. TCRdb provides this immuneACCESS table in a form limited to in-frame rearrangements. Some clones are lacking; in checked studies, under half of them reflect an unresolved V gene, and why the rest are absent is not known. The sample yields more than 110,000 clones; under 95% were counted once. The ten biggest clones cover around 3% of the sample. Explained via the paper, the time point label denotes: baseline before first vaccination. This specimen consisted of peripheral blood, obtained on day 0 of AZD1222 vaccination. The source is an adult in good health.

V and J are TRBV9 and TRBJ1-2; D is possibly TRBD1 (5 bases). The V and J ends lost 5 bases and 4 bases respectively, with 15 bases between them. Germline CDR1 reads SGDLS; CDR2 reads YYNGEE. This CDR3 region has 14 residues. The CDR3 reads CASRDPGAGYGYTF. The CDR3 bases are TGTGCCAGCAGGGACCCCGGGGCTGGCTATGGCTACACCTTC.

The chain joins TRBV7-9 to TRBJ2-5; TRBD2 aligns across 8 bases. CDR3 length equals 14 residues. Germline trimming cut 5 bases from V and 5 bases from J; bases unmatched to any gene: 7. Germline CDR1 and CDR2: SEHNR and FQNEAQ (reference sequence). CDR3 nucleotide sequence: TGTGCCAGCAGCCCAATAGCGGGACGGGAGACCCAGTACTTC. It yields the protein CASSPIAGRETQYF.

The rearrangement links TRBV11-2 to TRBJ1-5; D is uncertain. CDR3 size: 12 residues. V lost 6 bases, J lost 2 bases, and 5 bases lay in between. Germline assignment: CDR1 SGHAT and CDR2 FQNNGV. CDR3 residues: CASSEGNQPQHF. The CDR3 bases are TGTGCCAGCAGTGAGGGCAATCAGCCCCAGCATTTT.

This clone was counted a few times. The chain has TRBV24-1 and TRBJ2-3; the match to TRBD1 covers 10 bases. J gave up 3 bases and V 3 bases, and 5 bases lay outside the gene matches. Germline V gene data show CDR1 as KGHDR and CDR2 as SFDVKD. CDR3 length: 16 residues. CDR3 amino acids: CATSDPGTGETDTQYF. The CDR3 DNA is TGTGCCACCAGTGATCCGGGGACAGGGGAAACAGATACGCAGTATTTT.

V and J are TRBV5-1 and TRBJ1-3; TRBD1 matches 7 bases. Germline CDR1 reads SGHRS; CDR2 reads YFSETQ. Trimming removed 4 bases from V and 4 bases from J; junction bases left unmatched: 8. The CDR3 loop spans 15 amino acids. In DNA form, the CDR3 reads TGCGCCAGCAGCCCGAGACAGGGCAAGGGAAACACCATATATTTT. Translating gives CASSPRQGKGNTIYF.

The V gene is TRBV6-5, the J gene TRBJ2-7; D not resolved. Trimming shortened V by 6 bases and J by 3 bases, and 12 bases separated the two germline ends. The CDR3 loop spans 13 amino acids. From germline, CDR1 is MNHEY and CDR2 SVGAGI. CDR3 nucleotides: TGTGCCAGCAGACGGACCGAGCGCTACGAGCAGTACTTC. Translating it yields CASRRTERYEQYF.

As DNA, the CDR3 is TGCGCCAGCAGCGAACCGCTAGCGGGAGGATACAATGAGCAGTTCTTC. Translation: CASSEPLAGGYNEQFF. J is TRBJ2-1 and V is TRBV5-1, with 11 nucleotides matching TRBD2. V lost 4 bases and J lost 4; bases outside the gene matches: 7. CDR3 length: 16 residues. Germline CDR1 reads SGHRS; CDR2 reads YFSETQ.

The V call is TRBV15, the J call TRBJ2-1, with D perhaps TRBD2 (6 bases). Trimming removed 3 bases from V and 4 bases from J, with 19 bases in between. The CDR3 has 17 residues. Germline CDR1 is LNHNV and CDR2 is YYDKDF (reference sequence). CDR3 in DNA: TGTGCCACCAGCAGTGGAGGAGGGACCCCGCGGTACAATGAGCAGTTCTTC. Residues: CATSSGGGTPRYNEQFF.

This chain connects TRBV29-1 to TRBJ1-1; D possibly corresponds to TRBD1 (6 bases). The CDR3 totals 12 residues. Trimming took off 1 base at V and 5 bases at J, with 8 bases between the two ends. The V gene's germline CDR1 is SQVTM and CDR2 ANQGSEA. CDR3 sequence: CSVEVGGTEAFF. The CDR3, as DNA: TGCAGCGTTGAAGTAGGGGGAACTGAAGCTTTCTTT.

This sequence joins TRBV10-3 and TRBJ2-3; 7 bases align to TRBD1. Looked up from germline, CDR1 is ENHRY and CDR2 is SYGVKD. CDR3 length equals 17 residues. The junction had 15 bases not matched to a gene; V was cut back by 6 bases and J by 3 bases. CDR3 DNA: TGTGCCATCAGGGTGATCGAATTGGGACAGTTGACAGATACGCAGTATTTT. Protein sequence: CAIRVIELGQLTDTQYF.

The V gene is TRBV19, the J gene TRBJ2-1; no firm D call. Germline-derived CDR1 and CDR2 are LNHDA and SQIVND (reference sequence). This CDR3 is 15 amino acids long. V was clipped by 5 bases and J by 3 bases, with 14 bases between them. The CDR3 DNA reads as TGTGCCAGTAGTCAGACCCCCCAGCACTACAATGAGCAGTTCTTC. Its translation: CASSQTPQHYNEQFF.

J is TRBJ2-1 and V is TRBV5-1; 7 bases align to TRBD2. J was trimmed by 4 bases and V by 1 base; bases with no gene match: 2. CDR3 length equals 14 residues. From germline, CDR1 is SGHRS and CDR2 YFSETQ. The CDR3 spells CASSLPSGYNEQFF. The CDR3 DNA is TGCGCCAGCAGCTTGCCTAGCGGATACAATGAGCAGTTCTTC.

This clone is medium-sized by share. The chain uses TRBV6-2 or TRBV6-3 and TRBJ1-5; 11 positions agree with TRBD1. The ends lost 5 bases at V and 7 bases at J; junction bases unmatched: 13. This CDR3 comprises 17 residues. Germline assignment: CDR1 MNHEY and CDR2 SVGEGT. The CDR3 here is CASSPEEDRGLRQPQHF. CDR3 nucleotide sequence: TGTGCCAGCAGTCCGGAGGAGGACAGGGGGCTTCGGCAGCCCCAGCATTTT.

Here the CDR3 DNA reads TGTGCCAGCAGTGAAGCGCTTCCGGGAGTTTATGGCTACACCTTC. Translation gives CASSEALPGVYGYTF. The chain combines TRBV2 with TRBJ1-2; no clear D gene. The CDR3 is made up of 15 amino acids. The V gene's germline CDR1 is SNHLY and CDR2 FYNNEI. The V end lost 0 bases, the J end lost 5 bases, and 13 bases lay between the germline ends.

The genes are TRBV5-4 and TRBJ2-7; the D gene is possibly TRBD2 (6 bases). Trimming cost V 0 bases and J 2 bases, with 12 bases left between them. The V gene's germline CDR1 is SGHNT and CDR2 YYREEE (reference sequence). The CDR3 is 15 amino acids. This CDR3 is CASSLALASAYEQYF. The CDR3 nucleotides read TGTGCCAGCAGCTTGGCGCTAGCGAGCGCCTACGAGCAGTACTTC.

The chain has TRBV29-1 and TRBJ2-3; D is uncertain. Germline lookup yields CDR1 SQVTM and CDR2 ANQGSEA. The CDR3 covers 16 residues. Trimming shortened V by 2 bases and J by 1 base, and 16 bases separated the two germline ends. In DNA, the CDR3 is TGCAGCGTTGAAACACAGACCCCGACTGGCACAGATACGCAGTATTTT. Protein: CSVETQTPTGTDTQYF.

The CDR3 reads CASSSRAFGGPSFSSGNTIYF. CDR3 DNA sequence: TGTGCCAGCAGTTCCCGCGCCTTTGGGGGGCCTTCCTTTAGCTCTGGAAACACCATATATTTT. This chain uses TRBV28 with TRBJ1-3, with a tentative D call TRBD1 (6 bases). From germline, CDR1 is MDHEN and CDR2 SYDVKM. The CDR3 consists of 21 residues. Trimming cost V 4 bases and J 0 bases, with 28 bases left between them.

The V and J genes are TRBV6-5 and TRBJ2-1; 7 bases agree with TRBD2. The CDR3 sequence is 14 residues long. Germline V gene sequence: CDR1 MNHEY, CDR2 SVGAGI. The V segment lost 5 bases and the J segment 4 bases; nucleotides outside the gene matches: 5. CDR3 loop: CASSRGAGYNEQFF. The CDR3 nucleotides are TGTGCCAGCAGTCGAGGAGCGGGGTACAATGAGCAGTTCTTC.

The chain uses TRBV3-1 (or the pseudogene TRBV3-2) and TRBJ1-4, with D possibly matching TRBD1 (5 bases). The germline gives CDR1 LGHDT, CDR2 YNNKEL (reference sequence). This CDR3 region has 16 residues. V lost 0 bases to trimming and J lost 3 bases, with 11 bases between them. This CDR3 reads CASSQDMAGPNEKLFF. The CDR3 DNA sequence: TGTGCCAGCAGCCAAGATATGGCAGGGCCTAATGAAAAACTGTTTTTT.

This chain joins TRBV30 and TRBJ2-7; tentative D call: TRBD1 (6 bases). The V gene lost 8 bases and the J gene lost 3 bases, with 14 bases spanning the gap. The CDR3 spans 12 residues. CDR1 GTSNPN and CDR2 SVGIG come from the germline V gene (reference sequence). The CDR3 coding sequence is TGTGCCGCTGACAGGCGAAACTACGAGCAGTACTTC. Translation: CAADRRNYEQYF.

The genes are TRBV19 and TRBJ1-3; 7 bases map to TRBD1. CDR1 and CDR2 from the germline V gene are LNHDA and SQIVND (reference sequence). The CDR3 is 15 residues long. V was clipped by 8 bases and J by 0 bases; unmatched bases: 7. DNA of the CDR3: TGTGCCAGTGCTGATACAGGGGACTCTGGAAACACCATATATTTT. Its translation: CASADTGDSGNTIYF.

This chain connects TRBV12-3 or TRBV12-4 to TRBJ2-5; D gene ambiguous. Trimming removed 5 bases at V and 5 bases at J, with 12 bases between. The CDR3 covers 13 residues. CDR3 in amino acids: CASSPQGVETQYF. The CDR3 bases are TGTGCCAGCAGTCCCCAAGGAGTTGAGACCCAGTACTTC.

The chain couples TRBV4-2 to TRBJ1-2; 7 nucleotides agree with TRBD1. V shed 1 base and J 0 bases; nucleotides not matched to a gene: 8. This CDR3 is 17 amino acids long. The germline V gene has CDR1 LGHNA and CDR2 YNFKEQ. The CDR3 region is CASSQGQGAYANYGYTF. The CDR3 DNA reads as TGTGCCAGCAGCCAAGGACAGGGTGCTTACGCTAACTATGGCTACACCTTC.

The V call is TRBV27, the J call TRBJ2-7; 9 bases are shared with TRBD1. Trimming at V came to 7 bases and at J to 4 bases, leaving 14 bases not matched to a gene. Germline V gives CDR1 MNHEY, CDR2 SMNVEV (reference sequence). CDR3 length: 16 residues. The CDR3 here is CASTLRGGQGSYEQYF. CDR3 nucleotide sequence: TGTGCCAGCACCCTTCGAGGGGGACAGGGTTCGTACGAGCAGTACTTC.

With regard to this clone: A read error may account for a junction end that differs from germline. The chain employs TRBV7-2 and TRBJ1-1; D not certain. The V gene's germline CDR1 is SGHTA and CDR2 FQGNSA. The CDR3 extends over 12 amino acids. The CDR3 loop reads CASSPLAGSAHF. Written as DNA, the CDR3 is TGTGCCAGCAGCCCGTTGGCGGGGTCGGCACACTTT.

This clone was counted at least ten times. The chain joins TRBV20-1 to TRBJ2-7; D gene ambiguous. CDR1 DFQATT and CDR2 SNEGSKA come from the germline V gene (reference sequence). V was pared by 6 bases and J by 3 bases, with 6 bases between. The CDR3 contains 10 residues. The CDR3 region has the DNA TGCAGTGCCCTAGGCTACGAGCAGTACTTC. Translation: CSALGYEQYF.

The chain recombines TRBV11-3 with TRBJ2-1, with 7 bases fitting TRBD2. The CDR3 covers 16 residues. V trimming: 1 base; J trimming: 1 base; junction bases outside the gene matches: 4. Germline CDR1 reads SGHNT; CDR2 reads YENEEA. Here the CDR3 reads CASSLVAGVSYNEQFF. In nucleotides, the CDR3 is TGTGCCAGCAGCTTAGTTGCGGGAGTGTCCTACAATGAGCAGTTCTTC.